The 22 T cell receptor beta chains below all came from one sample that was sequenced in a study of T cells in Graves' hyperthyroidism and ophthalmopathy. Template material for amplifying TCR beta CDR3 regions consisted of RNA transcripts. The TCR CDR3 first-round RT-PCR relied on the HTBI primer set. TCRdb called the multiplex PCR reads again in MiXCR, with one record for every CDR3 protein. The repertoire holds roughly 500,000 distinct CDR3 sequences, with under 60% as singletons. Sample: peripheral blood or thyroid tissue (not recorded which). Every receptor here comes from an adult woman with Graves' disease, either hyperthyroidism or ophthalmopathy (not recorded which).

The rearrangement links TRBV10-3 to TRBJ1-2, with D possibly TRBD1 on 5 matching bases. The CDR3 extends over 15 amino acids. Trimming removed 6 bases at V and 4 bases at J, with 18 bases between. Germline CDR1 reads ENHRY; CDR2 reads SYGVKD. As DNA, the CDR3 is TGTGCCATCAGGGAGGGGTCAGTAGGCCTCTATGGCTACACCTTC. Translation gives CAIREGSVGLYGYTF.

The rearrangement joins TRBV10-2 to TRBJ1-1; no firm D call. Germline-derived CDR1 and CDR2 are WSHSY and SAAADI. The CDR3 totals 13 residues. V dropped 3 bases and J dropped 3 bases, with 8 bases sitting between them. CDR3 protein: CASSERGYTEAFF. The CDR3 DNA reads TGCGCCAGCAGTGAACGGGGATACACTGAAGCTTTCTTT.

CDR3 residues: CASSQAGPGVTDTQYF. The CDR3 DNA follows: TGTGCCAGCAGCCAAGCGGGGCCGGGAGTCACAGATACGCAGTATTTT. The chain couples TRBV14 to TRBJ2-3; D may be TRBD2 (6 bases). Trimming removed 1 base at V and 2 bases at J, with 13 bases between. The CDR3 spans 16 residues. CDR1 and CDR2 (germline): SGHDN, FVKESK. Complete variable domain (other parts from reference TRBV14 and TRBJ2-3): EAGVTQFPSHSVIEKGQTVTLRCDPISGHDNLYWYRRVMGKEIKFLLHFVKESKQDESGMPNNRFLAERTGGTYSTLKVQPAELEDSGVYFCASSQAGPGVTDTQYFGPGTRLTVL.

The chain employs TRBV25-1 and TRBJ2-7; D not certain. With 4 bases removed from V and 0 bases from J, the gap between germline ends came to 4 bases. This CDR3 spans 12 amino acids. Germline V gene sequence: CDR1 MGHDK, CDR2 SYGVNS. CDR3 bases: TGTGCCAGCAGTGCGATCTCCTACGAGCAGTACTTC. Translated: CASSAISYEQYF.

This clonotype appeared a single time. The chain joins TRBV20-1 to TRBJ1-1; D ambiguous. The V gene's germline CDR1 is DFQATT and CDR2 SNEGSKA (reference sequence). V lost 0 bases and J lost 1, with 12 bases in between. This CDR3 is 15 amino acids long. This CDR3 reads CSARDSRGSNTEAFF. The CDR3 DNA is TGCAGTGCTAGAGATTCTCGGGGATCGAACACTGAAGCTTTCTTT.

To note about this clonotype: The CDR3 end shows no conserved phenylalanine or tryptophan, and so a read error is likely. No DNA is shown, since the ends of the CDR3 on it are uncertain; the CDR3 is the one TCRdb lists. The gene calls are TRBV9 and TRBJ1-1; TRBD1 is the table's D call and was not checked against the DNA. Germline assignment: CDR1 SGDLS and CDR2 YYNGEE. The CDR3 is 10 residues long, counting both termini. The chain's CDR3 is CASSDTGADY.

The chain joins TRBV14 to TRBJ2-6, with unresolved D. Germline values: CDR1 SGHDN, CDR2 FVKESK. CDR3 size: 17 residues. Between the trimmed V and J ends, which lost 0 bases and 0 bases, there was a span of 9 bases. Written as DNA, the CDR3 is TGTGCCAGCAGCCAAGATCGAGGTCTCTCTGGGGCCAACGTCCTGACTTTC. Protein: CASSQDRGLSGANVLTF.

The genes are TRBV7-2 and TRBJ2-5; D may correspond to TRBD1 or TRBD2 (5 bases each). Per the germline V gene, CDR1 is SGHTA and CDR2 is FQGNSA. The CDR3 sequence is 12 residues long. V lost 5 bases, J lost 12 bases, and 16 bases lay in between. The CDR3 loop reads CASSPPGTEEYF. The CDR3 DNA is TGTGCCAGCAGCCCTCCCGGGACGGAAGAGTACTTC.

The J gene is TRBJ2-7, the V gene TRBV25-1; 7 bases fit TRBD2. J was trimmed by 0 bases and V by 3 bases; bases with no gene match: 5. The CDR3 is made up of 15 amino acids. Germline V CDR1 and CDR2: MGHDK, SYGVNS. The CDR3 region is CASSERGGSSYEQYF. The CDR3, as DNA: TGTGCCAGCAGTGAGAGGGGCGGGAGCTCCTACGAGCAGTACTTC.

This chain links TRBV2 with TRBJ2-5; D might be TRBD1 or TRBD2, each matching 5 bases. This CDR3 comprises 14 residues. V shed 0 bases and J shed 9 bases, with 14 bases lying between them. The germline CDR1 and CDR2 sequences are SNHLY and FYNNEI. CDR3 in amino acids: CASSEAAGSQPQYF. CDR3 DNA: TGTGCCAGCAGTGAAGCGGCAGGGAGTCAGCCCCAGTACTTC. Based on the CDR3 plus reference TRBV2 and TRBJ2-5, the full variable domain is EPEVTQTPSHQVTQMGQEVILRCVPISNHLYFYWYRQILGQKVEFLVSFYNNEISEKSEIFDDQFSVERPDGSNFTLKIRSTKLEDSAMYFCASSEAAGSQPQYFGPGTRLLVL.

The sample holds many counts of this clonotype. The chain recombines TRBV5-1 with TRBJ2-7; possibly TRBD1 for D (6 bases). Trimming took off 3 bases at V and 1 base at J, with 11 bases between the two ends. Germline V CDR1 and CDR2: SGHRS, YFSETQ. This CDR3 spans 14 amino acids. In DNA, the CDR3 is TGCGCCAGCAGCTGGAACAGGGCTTCCTACGAGCAGTACTTC. Translating it yields CASSWNRASYEQYF.

In this sample, this clonotype turned up once. The chain joins TRBV3-1 to TRBJ2-3; D gene uncertain. Trimming took 1 base from V and 5 from J, leaving 16 bases between them. Germline CDR1 is LGHDT and CDR2 is YNNKEL (reference sequence). The CDR3 consists of 16 residues. CDR3 protein: CASSQVGQKAKDTQYF. CDR3 nucleotide sequence: TGTGCCAGCAGCCAAGTCGGGCAGAAGGCCAAAGATACGCAGTATTTT.

This clonotype has ten or more counts. The V call is TRBV12-3 or TRBV12-4, the J call TRBJ1-1, with a possible D match to TRBD1 (6 bases). The ends were cut back, 3 bases at V and 10 bases at J, with 9 bases in the middle. CDR3 size: 11 residues. CDR3 nucleotides: TGTGCCAGCAGTTTTAGGGGGGGAGCTTTCTTT. It yields the protein CASSFRGGAFF.

This clonotype was seen many times. The rearrangement links TRBV20-1 to TRBJ2-2; D possibly corresponds to TRBD2 (6 bases). Germline V gives CDR1 DFQATT, CDR2 SNEGSKA (reference sequence). The length of the CDR3 is 14 residues. V lost 6 bases and J lost 2, with 13 bases in between. In DNA, the CDR3 is TGCAGTGCGCCGGGCGGGGAAAACACCGGGGAGCTGTTTTTT. This gives the protein CSAPGGENTGELFF.

J is TRBJ2-1 and V is TRBV20-1; perhaps TRBD2 as D (5 bases). Germline loops: CDR1 DFQATT, CDR2 SNEGSKA (reference sequence). The V and J ends lost 3 bases and 4 bases respectively, with 13 bases between them. This CDR3 is 14 amino acids long. The CDR3 loop is CSARVGESYNEQFF. Here the CDR3 DNA reads TGCAGTGCTAGGGTGGGAGAGTCTTACAATGAGCAGTTCTTC.

At least ten counts were recorded for this clonotype. The V gene is TRBV7-9, the J gene TRBJ1-3, with a weak D call TRBD1 (5 bases). With 5 bases removed from V and 7 bases from J, the gap between germline ends came to 12 bases. CDR3 length: 13 residues. From germline, CDR1 is SEHNR and CDR2 FQNEAQ (reference sequence). DNA for the CDR3: TGTGCCAGCAGCCCAGGGCCGAGGAACACCATATATTTT. Translating gives CASSPGPRNTIYF.

This chain uses TRBV29-1 with TRBJ2-2, with 7 bases aligning to TRBD1. The V and J ends lost 8 bases and 5 bases, in that order; junction bases with no gene match: 11. This CDR3 region has 14 residues. The germline V gene encodes CDR1 SQVTM and CDR2 ANQGSEA. The CDR3 loop reads CSLTGTDLTGELFF. For the CDR3, the DNA is TGCAGCTTGACGGGGACAGACCTTACCGGGGAGCTGTTTTTT.

This clonotype has a handful of counts. V usage is TRBV2 and J usage is TRBJ2-1, with 7 bases matching TRBD1. V gave up 6 bases and J gave up 9 bases; unmatched junction bases: 11. CDR1 and CDR2 from the germline V gene are SNHLY and FYNNEI. This CDR3 has 14 amino acids. The CDR3 DNA is TGTGCCAGCAGGGATGGGACAGCTTCTGCTGAGCAGTTCTTC. Its translation: CASRDGTASAEQFF.

This clonotype was seen only a few times. V and J are TRBV18 and TRBJ1-1; 7 bases are shared with TRBD1. The CDR3 is 14 residues long. J lost 3 bases, V lost 2 bases, and 3 bases had no gene match. Germline assignment: CDR1 KGHSH and CDR2 LQKENI. This chain's CDR3 is CASSPAGQDTEAFF. The CDR3 DNA is TGTGCCAGCTCACCAGCAGGACAGGACACTGAAGCTTTCTTT.

V and J are TRBV7-8 and TRBJ1-2; TRBD1 is a possible D gene (5 bases). Trimming stripped 5 bases from V and 12 bases from J, with 19 bases between. The CDR3 is made up of 13 amino acids. Germline lookup yields CDR1 SGHVS and CDR2 FQNEAQ. CDR3 coding DNA: TGTGCCAGCAGCCCGGGACGGATCTCTGGAAACACCTTC. Translation gives CASSPGRISGNTF. The whole variable domain, filled in from reference TRBV7-8 and TRBJ1-2, reads GAGVSQSPRYKVAKRGQDVALRCDPISGHVSLFWYQQALGQGPEFLTYFQNEAQLDKSGLPSDRFFAERPEGSVSTLKIQRTQQEDSAVYLCASSPGRISGNTFGSGTRLTVV.

This clonotype was seen ten or more times. This sequence joins TRBV11-2 and TRBJ1-2; maybe TRBD1 (6 bases). The CDR3 loop spans 17 amino acids. Looked up from germline, CDR1 is SGHAT and CDR2 is FQNNGV. V lost 2 bases, J lost 0 bases, and 16 bases lay in between. The CDR3 loop is CASSLRHGQIANYGYTF. In DNA, the CDR3 is TGTGCCAGCAGCTTACGACATGGACAGATCGCTAACTATGGCTACACCTTC. Using reference TRBV11-2 and TRBJ1-2 for the parts outside the CDR3, the full variable domain is EAGVAQSPRYKIIEKRQSVAFWCNPISGHATLYWYQQILGQGPKLLIQFQNNGVVDDSQLPKDRFSAERLKGVDSTLKIQPAKLEDSAVYLCASSLRHGQIANYGYTFGSGTRLTVV.

This clonotype was counted once. The chain recombines TRBV5-1 with TRBJ2-3; D possibly matches TRBD1 or TRBD2 (6 bases each). Trimming stripped 0 bases from V and 5 bases from J, with 16 bases between. CDR1 and CDR2 from the germline V gene are SGHRS and YFSETQ. The CDR3 is made up of 16 amino acids. The CDR3 nucleotides are TGCGCCAGCAGCTTGGAATCCGGGGGCGATGGAGATACGCAGTATTTT. Its translation: CASSLESGGDGDTQYF.